What follows are 31 T cell receptor beta chains derived from one specimen sequenced in a study of metastatic and nonmetastatic thyroid tumors. Every patient underwent thyroid surgery untreated. TCRdb reprocessed the PCR reads using MiXCR. The repertoire includes some 83,000 clones, approximately 12% of them detected once, and about 10% sits in the top ten. Sequenced material: tumor tissue. The receptors derive from a female donor with papillary thyroid cancer or a benign thyroid nodule (not recorded which). Some clones in this sample may be carry-over from other donors' samples.

This clone was picked up many times. V and J are TRBV20-1 and TRBJ1-5; 7 positions agree with TRBD1. Germline-derived CDR1 and CDR2 are DFQATT and SNEGSKA (reference sequence). V lost 0 bases and J lost 4; bases outside the gene matches: 9. This CDR3 has 16 amino acids. CDR3 nucleotides: TGCAGTGCTAGAGACCCGGGACAGATAATTAATCAGCCCCAGCATTTT. Protein product: CSARDPGQIINQPQHF.

This clone is categorized as medium-sized. The CDR3 sequence: CASRAQTGTGSPLHF. DNA of the CDR3: TGTGCCAGCAGAGCGCAGACAGGGACGGGATCACCCCTCCACTTT. The chain combines TRBV12-3 or TRBV12-4 with TRBJ1-6; the match to TRBD1 covers 7 bases. V shed 6 bases and J 10 bases; nucleotides not matched to a gene: 12. The CDR3 has 15 amino acids.

Only a few counts were recorded for this clone. One junction end disagrees with the germline gene, perhaps due to a read error. The chain employs TRBV6-5 and TRBJ2-2, with D possibly being TRBD2 (6 bases). The CDR3 totals 16 residues. Germline loops: CDR1 MNHEY, CDR2 SVGAGI. CDR3 in DNA: TGTGCCAGCAGTGACTCGGGGCCGGGAGACACCGGGGAGCTGTTTTTT. This encodes CASSDSGPGDTGELFF.

The chain carries TRBV5-5 and TRBJ1-6; the D is unclear. V was trimmed by 3 bases and J by 8 bases, leaving 9 bases between them. The CDR3 covers 13 residues. In germline, CDR1 is SGHKS, CDR2 YYEKEE (reference sequence). In nucleotides, the CDR3 is TGTGCCAGCAGCTCCTTCACGGATTCACCCCTCCACTTT. This codes for CASSSFTDSPLHF.

This clone appeared many times. This chain links TRBV12-3 or TRBV12-4 with TRBJ2-3, with D unclear. The CDR3 consists of 14 residues. The V gene lost 3 bases and the J gene lost 0 bases, with 7 bases spanning the gap. Here the CDR3 DNA reads TGTGCCAGCAGTTTTCTGGACAGCACAGATACGCAGTATTTT. It specifies CASSFLDSTDTQYF.

This clone was detected ten times or more. V is TRBV5-1 and J is TRBJ2-3; D ambiguous. The CDR3 runs to 16 residues. CDR1 is SGHRS, CDR2 YFSETQ, per germline. The germline V and J ends were trimmed by 2 bases and 1 base, with 14 bases remaining between them. The chain's CDR3 is CASSFLESVRTDTQYF. The DNA for the CDR3 is TGCGCCAGCAGCTTTTTAGAGAGCGTACGCACAGATACGCAGTATTTT.

This clone was counted ten times or more. V gene TRBV6-2 or TRBV6-3 combines with J gene TRBJ2-5, with TRBD1 matching over 8 bases. Looked up from germline, CDR1 is MNHEY and CDR2 is SVGEGT. The CDR3 loop spans 13 amino acids. V lost 4 bases and J lost 5; bases outside the gene matches: 3. CDR3 coding DNA: TGTGCCAGCAGTTGGACAGGGTGGGAGACCCAGTACTTC. It encodes CASSWTGWETQYF.

As regards this clone: This sample also contains other DNA sequences that code for the same CDR3. The V gene is TRBV11-1, the J gene TRBJ2-6, with D possibly TRBD1 on 6 matching bases. The V gene's germline CDR1 is SGHAT and CDR2 FQDESV (reference sequence). The CDR3 is 17 residues long. V lost 10 bases and J lost 19, with 38 bases in between. The CDR3 DNA is TGTGCCACCCGACATCGGACAGTCTCTAAGAGGGCCAACGCCCTTACTTTC. Its protein product is CATRHRTVSKRANALTF.

This clone showed up many times. This chain joins TRBV12-5 and TRBJ2-7; 7 positions match TRBD1. CDR1 and CDR2 from the germline V gene are LGHNT and FRNRAP. The CDR3 loop spans 15 amino acids. V lost 8 bases, J lost 0 bases, and 10 bases stayed unmatched. The CDR3 nucleotides read TGTGCTAGTTCCCATGACAGGGCGAACTCCTACGAGCAGTACTTC. As protein: CASSHDRANSYEQYF. The whole variable domain, remainder taken from reference TRBV12-5 and TRBJ2-7, is DARVTQTPRHKVTEMGQEVTMRCQPILGHNTVFWYRQTMMQGLELLAYFRNRAPLDDSGMPKDRFSAEMPDATLATLKIQPSEPRDSAVYFCASSHDRANSYEQYFGPGTRLTVT.

This clone has at least ten counts. Other DNA sequences in the sample encode the same CDR3. V is TRBV15 and J is TRBJ1-1; D gene unclear. Trimming shortened V by 5 bases and J by 1 base, and 8 bases separated the two germline ends. This CDR3 contains 13 residues. Germline V gene lookup returns CDR1 LNHNV and CDR2 YYDKDF (reference sequence). The CDR3 sequence: CATSLTENTEAFF. CDR3 bases: TGTGCCACCAGCTTAACAGAGAACACTGAAGCTTTCTTT.

Comments on this clone: At one end the junction does not follow the germline gene, possibly because of a read error. V and J are TRBV20-1 and TRBJ2-5; the D gene is possibly TRBD2 (6 bases). The CDR3 is made up of 15 amino acids. Germline loops: CDR1 DFQATT, CDR2 SNEGSKA (reference sequence). CDR3 region: CSDQEGWVAQETQYF. CDR3 sequence (DNA): TGCAGTGACCAGGAGGGATGGGTTGCCCAAGAGACACAGTACTTC.

This clone was found many times. The gene calls are TRBV6-1 and TRBJ2-3, with no clear D. The V end lost 5 bases, the J end lost 1 base, and 7 bases lay between the germline ends. Germline V CDR1 and CDR2: MNHNS, SASEGT. The CDR3 is made up of 13 amino acids. In nucleotides, the CDR3 is TGTGCCAGCAGTCACCGACGCACAGATACGCAGTATTTT. Encoded protein: CASSHRRTDTQYF.

This chain links TRBV9 with TRBJ2-2, with D uncertain. V was shortened by 5 bases and J by 3 bases, with 11 bases between the two germline ends. CDR3 length: 14 amino acids. Germline assignment: CDR1 SGDLS and CDR2 YYNGEE. The CDR3 region is CASRSSCDTGELFF. The CDR3 DNA is TGTGCCAGCAGGTCTAGTTGCGACACCGGGGAGCTGTTTTTT.

This clone has just a few counts. This clone may be a read error of a much larger clone one base away. The gene calls are TRBV25-1 and TRBJ2-3, with TRBD2 identical over 12 bases. Trimming cost V 7 bases and J 3 bases; bases outside gene matches: 5. The CDR3 runs 15 residues. CDR1 and CDR2 from the germline V gene are MGHDK and SYGVNS. This chain's CDR3 is CASNLAGGKTDTQYF. The CDR3 DNA is TGTGCCAGCAACCTAGCGGGAGGGAAAACAGATACGCAGTATTTT.

As regards this clone: This could be a read error, since a much larger clone is one nucleotide away. The CDR3 coding sequence is TGCAGTGCTAGGACCAGACAAGACGAGCAGTACTTC. This encodes CSARTRQDEQYF. The chain has TRBV20-1 and TRBJ2-7; D not certain. Trimming left V 3 bases short and J 5 bases short, with 11 bases between. This CDR3 has 12 amino acids. Per the germline V gene, CDR1 is DFQATT and CDR2 is SNEGSKA (reference sequence).

This clone was seen repeatedly, ten times or more. The V and J genes are TRBV5-1 and TRBJ1-1; 7 bases map to TRBD1. From germline, CDR1 is SGHRS and CDR2 YFSETQ. Trimming removed 4 bases from V and 10 bases from J; junction bases left unmatched: 7. The CDR3 runs 12 residues. CDR3 sequence: CASSPGGNRAFF. CDR3 coding DNA: TGCGCCAGCAGCCCAGGGGGAAATCGAGCTTTCTTT.

With regard to this clone: One base away lies a much larger clone, so this may be a sequencing read error. The sample contains more than one DNA sequence encoding this CDR3. The chain joins TRBV6-1 to TRBJ2-7; D is possibly TRBD2 (5 bases). The CDR3 contains 15 residues. Germline V gene lookup returns CDR1 MNHNS and CDR2 SASEGT. CDR3: CASSEQSGNYYGQYF. CDR3 nucleotides: TGTGCCAGCAGCGAACAAAGCGGCAATTACTACGGGCAGTACTTC.

The gene calls are TRBV10-3 and TRBJ1-1; D is possibly TRBD1 (5 bases). Germline CDR1 ENHRY, CDR2 SYGVKD. V was trimmed by 10 bases and J by 5 bases, leaving 14 bases between them. The CDR3 spans 12 residues. The CDR3 bases are TGTGCCACCGCCGCGGACACTACTGAAGCTTTCTTT. Translating gives CATAADTTEAFF.

This clone was observed at least ten times. The chain employs TRBV18 and TRBJ2-7; D unclear. Trimming removed 5 bases at V and 1 base at J, with 12 bases between. From germline, CDR1 is KGHSH and CDR2 LQKENI. CDR3 length: 14 amino acids. The CDR3 DNA reads as TGTGCCAGCTCAGAGCTGATGGGGTCCTACGAGCAGTACTTC. Amino acids: CASSELMGSYEQYF. Based on the CDR3 plus reference TRBV18 and TRBJ2-7, the full variable domain is NAGVMQNPRHLVRRRGQEARLRCSPMKGHSHVYWYRQLPEEGLKFMVYLQKENIIDESGMPKERFSAEFPKEGPSILRIQQVVRGDSAAYFCASSELMGSYEQYFGPGTRLTVT.

V usage is TRBV10-3 and J usage is TRBJ2-1, with D tentatively TRBD2 (6 bases). The germline gives CDR1 ENHRY, CDR2 SYGVKD. The CDR3 length is 17 residues. Trimming stripped 3 bases from V and 0 bases from J, with 15 bases between. CDR3 coding DNA: TGTGCCATCAGTGATTCTGGAGGGCTGGACTCCTACAATGAGCAGTTCTTC. Translation gives CAISDSGGLDSYNEQFF.

A remark on this clone: One junction end disagrees with the germline gene, perhaps due to a read error. Other DNA sequences from this sample encode an identical CDR3 as well. This chain uses TRBV6-4 with TRBJ2-3, with D perhaps TRBD1 or TRBD2 (8 bases each). Germline CDR1 is MRHNA and CDR2 is SNTAGT. CDR3 length equals 19 residues. This CDR3 is CASSPGTGLAGFSTDTQYF. The CDR3 nucleotides read TGTGCCAGCAGTCCCGGGACAGGTCTAGCGGGCTTTAGCACGGATACGCAGTATTTT.

This clone was seen repeatedly, ten times or more. The genes are TRBV20-1 and TRBJ2-4, with a possible D match to TRBD1 (6 bases). The CDR3 is 16 amino acids. Trimming took 2 bases from V and 1 from J, leaving 15 bases between them. Germline CDR1 reads DFQATT; CDR2 reads SNEGSKA (reference sequence). The CDR3 DNA is TGCAGTGCTAGAAGCTGGGGGCAATGGGCCAAAAACATTCAGTACTTC. Encoded protein: CSARSWGQWAKNIQYF.

This clone was counted at least ten times. This chain links TRBV9 with TRBJ2-3; TRBD2 might be the D (5 bases). The CDR3 loop spans 13 amino acids. V lost 7 bases and J 2 bases, leaving 11 bases between the germline ends. Germline CDR1 SGDLS, CDR2 YYNGEE. The CDR3: CASGRRLTDTQYF. The CDR3 DNA sequence: TGTGCCAGCGGGAGACGACTCACAGATACGCAGTATTTT. Full variable domain (outside the CDR3, taken from reference TRBV9 and TRBJ2-3): DSGVTQTPKHLITATGQRVTLRCSPRSGDLSVYWYQQSLDQGLQFLIQYYNGEERAKGNILERFSAQQFPDLHSELNLSSLELGDSALYFCASGRRLTDTQYFGPGTRLTVL.

This clone has at least ten counts. The rearrangement joins TRBV27 to TRBJ2-2; TRBD1 agrees at 10 bases. The CDR3 consists of 16 residues. Trimming cost V 1 base and J 5 bases; bases outside gene matches: 4. Germline V gene data show CDR1 as MNHEY and CDR2 as SMNVEV (reference sequence). The CDR3 coding sequence is TGTGCCAGCAGTTTATGGGGGACAGGGGTGACCGGGGAGCTGTTTTTT. It yields the protein CASSLWGTGVTGELFF.

On this clone: The germline gene is not matched at one end of the junction; a read error may be the cause. The chain carries TRBV5-1 and TRBJ2-5, with 14 nucleotides matching TRBD2. Per the germline V gene, CDR1 is SGHRS and CDR2 is YFSETQ. The CDR3 spans 16 residues. The CDR3 loop is CASSWNPGLAGEGRFF. CDR3 DNA sequence: TGCGCCAGCAGCTGGAATCCGGGACTAGCGGGAGAGGGAAGGTTCTTC. Using reference TRBV5-1 and TRBJ2-5 for the parts outside the CDR3, the full variable domain is KAGVTQTPRYLIKTRGQQVTLSCSPISGHRSVSWYQQTPGQGLQFLFEYFSETQRNKGNFPGRFSGRQFSNSRSEMNVSTLELGDSALYLCASSWNPGLAGEGRFFGPGTRLLVL.

This clone was detected ten times or more. V is TRBV9 and J is TRBJ1-5; D call uncertain. The CDR3 is 15 residues long. Trimming left V 2 bases short and J 1 base short, with 10 bases between. Germline V gives CDR1 SGDLS, CDR2 YYNGEE. The CDR3 DNA reads TGTGCCAGCAGCGTTTCGGCAGCCAGCAATCAGCCCCAGCATTTT. It yields the protein CASSVSAASNQPQHF. The whole variable domain, remainder taken from reference TRBV9 and TRBJ1-5, is DSGVTQTPKHLITATGQRVTLRCSPRSGDLSVYWYQQSLDQGLQFLIQYYNGEERAKGNILERFSAQQFPDLHSELNLSSLELGDSALYFCASSVSAASNQPQHFGDGTRLSIL.

The sample holds many counts of this clone. The chain has TRBV12-3 or TRBV12-4 and TRBJ1-2; no definite D call. This CDR3 is 14 amino acids long. V dropped 3 bases and J dropped 4 bases, with 12 bases sitting between them. The CDR3, as DNA: TGTGCCAGCAGTTTTTCGAGGGTAGGCTATGGCTACACCTTC. It codes for CASSFSRVGYGYTF.

This clone was found many times. V gene TRBV12-5 combines with J gene TRBJ2-7; D remains ambiguous. Germline CDR1 reads LGHNT; CDR2 reads FRNRAP. This CDR3 is built from 15 residues. With 6 bases removed from V and 2 bases from J, the gap between germline ends came to 17 bases. CDR3 DNA: TGTGCTAGTGGGAATACGAAGCCACCCCCCTACGAGCAGTACTTC. Its translation is CASGNTKPPPYEQYF.

Note on this clone: A much larger clone differs by one base, so this may be a read error. Likely a read error: the CDR3 ends without its conserved phenylalanine or tryptophan. V usage is TRBV7-9 and J usage is TRBJ2-7, with 9 bases aligning to TRBD1. This CDR3 has 14 amino acids. Germline V lookup: CDR1 SEHNR, CDR2 FQNEAQ (reference sequence). V lost 5 bases and J lost 5; bases outside the gene matches: 7. The DNA of the CDR3 is TGTGCCAGCAGCCTACAGGGGGCATTGGACGAGCAGTACCTC. It specifies CASSLQGALDEQYL.

The sample holds many counts of this clone. This sequence may be a read error, since a much larger clone differs from it by one base. V is TRBV2 and J is TRBJ2-7; perhaps TRBD2 as D (5 bases). V lost 3 bases, J lost 5 bases, and 17 bases lay in between. Germline loops: CDR1 SNHLY, CDR2 FYNNEI. CDR3 size: 15 residues. The CDR3 loop reads CASSDRAPSRDEQYF. CDR3 bases: TGTGCCAGCAGTGACCGGGCCCCCTCGAGGGACGAGCAGTACTTC.

This clone was seen many times. Just one base apart from a much larger clone, this may be a read error. The sample has other DNA sequences that encode this CDR3 too. The rearrangement joins TRBV19 to TRBJ2-1; 9 bases match TRBD2. Germline lookup yields CDR1 LNHDA and CDR2 SQIVND (reference sequence). The CDR3 contains 15 residues. Germline trimming cut 6 bases from V and 7 bases from J; bases unmatched to any gene: 10. CDR3 sequence: CASSYRSGSGNEQFF. In DNA, the CDR3 is TGTGCCAGTAGCTATCGTAGCGGGAGCGGGAATGAGCAGTTCTTC.